Reported below is one T cell receptor (beta chain). No antigen is known for it. The sample is drawn from a study of cytomegalovirus exposure and HLA in healthy donors. Whole-study results and caveats: Later work found most CMV-associated TCR beta chains apparently HLA-restricted.

PCR was performed using 60 Vbeta and 13 Jbeta primers. The method was immunoSEQ multiplex PCR; TCRdb's version includes in-frame clones alone and lacks a portion of them. The profile shows around 97,000 clones, around 77% of them singletons. The CDR3 spans 15 residues. V was pared by 5 bases and J by 6 bases, with 16 bases between. Germline V gene data show CDR1 as MDHEN and CDR2 as SYDVKM. This chain connects TRBV28 to TRBJ2-2; D possibly corresponds to TRBD2 (5 bases). The clonotype was recovered from a man aged 50 to 60 in good health and CMV-seropositive. Input material: PBMCs. CDR3 loop: CASSILGLSSGELFF. The CDR3 DNA reads as TGTGCCAGCAGTATTTTAGGACTCTCCTCCGGGGAGCTGTTTTTT.